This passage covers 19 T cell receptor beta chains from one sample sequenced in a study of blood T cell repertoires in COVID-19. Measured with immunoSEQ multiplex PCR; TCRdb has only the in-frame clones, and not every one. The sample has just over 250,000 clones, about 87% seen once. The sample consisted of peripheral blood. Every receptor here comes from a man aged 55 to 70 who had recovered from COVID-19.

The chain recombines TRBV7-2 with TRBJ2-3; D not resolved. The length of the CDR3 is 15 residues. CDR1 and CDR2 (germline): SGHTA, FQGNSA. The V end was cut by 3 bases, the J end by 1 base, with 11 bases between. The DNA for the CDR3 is TGTGCCAGCAGCTTCCGGTCTGGGCGCACAGATACGCAGTATTTT. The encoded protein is CASSFRSGRTDTQYF. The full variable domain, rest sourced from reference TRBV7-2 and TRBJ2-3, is GAGVSQSPSNKVTEKGKDVELRCDPISGHTALYWYRQSLGQGLEFLIYFQGNSAPDKSGLPSDRFSAERTGGSVSTLTIQRTQQEDSAVYLCASSFRSGRTDTQYFGPGTRLTVL.

As DNA, the CDR3 is TGTGCCAGTAGTCCTAGCAGGAACTATGGCTACACCTTC. This translates into CASSPSRNYGYTF. The chain carries TRBV19 and TRBJ1-2; D gene ambiguous. V gave up 5 bases and J gave up 2 bases, with 9 bases separating them. The V gene's germline CDR1 is LNHDA and CDR2 SQIVND (reference sequence). The CDR3 covers 13 residues.

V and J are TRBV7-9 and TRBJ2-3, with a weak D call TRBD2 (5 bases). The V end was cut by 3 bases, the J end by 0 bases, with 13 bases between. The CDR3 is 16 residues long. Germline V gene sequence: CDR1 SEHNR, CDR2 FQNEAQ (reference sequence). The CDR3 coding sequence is TGTGCCAGCAGCTTGAACGGCGGGCTTAGCACAGATACGCAGTATTTT. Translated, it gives CASSLNGGLSTDTQYF.

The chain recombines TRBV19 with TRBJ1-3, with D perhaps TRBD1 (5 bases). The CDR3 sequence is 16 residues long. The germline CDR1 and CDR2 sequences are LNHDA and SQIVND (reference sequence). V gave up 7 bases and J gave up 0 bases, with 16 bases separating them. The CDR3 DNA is TGTGCCAGTAACCCTCGTGGAGGGGTCTCTGGAAACACCATATATTTT. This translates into CASNPRGGVSGNTIYF.

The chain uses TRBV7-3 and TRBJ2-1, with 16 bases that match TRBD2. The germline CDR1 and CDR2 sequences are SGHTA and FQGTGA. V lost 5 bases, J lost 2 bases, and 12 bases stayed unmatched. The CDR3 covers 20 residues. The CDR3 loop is CASSPNPGLAGGRAYNEQFF. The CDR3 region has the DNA TGTGCCAGCAGCCCTAACCCGGGACTAGCGGGGGGGCGGGCCTACAATGAGCAGTTCTTC.

Written as DNA, the CDR3 is TGTGCTAGTGTACGACAGGGGATTAAGGGGACTGAAGCTTTCTTT. Its protein product is CASVRQGIKGTEAFF. The chain employs TRBV12-5 and TRBJ1-1; 8 bases align to TRBD1. The CDR3 contains 15 residues. Germline V gene sequence: CDR1 LGHNT, CDR2 FRNRAP. V dropped 7 bases and J dropped 5; count of bases not matched to a gene: 12.

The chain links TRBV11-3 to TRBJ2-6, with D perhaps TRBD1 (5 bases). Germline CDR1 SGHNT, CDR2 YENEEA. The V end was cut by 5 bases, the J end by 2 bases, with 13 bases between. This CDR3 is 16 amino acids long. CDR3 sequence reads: CASSQAPGTGANVLTF. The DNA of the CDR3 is TGTGCCAGCAGCCAAGCACCAGGGACTGGGGCCAACGTCCTGACTTTC. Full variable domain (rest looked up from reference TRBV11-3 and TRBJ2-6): EAGVVQSPRYKIIEKKQPVAFWCNPISGHNTLYWYLQNLGQGPELLIRYENEEAVDDSQLPKDRFSAERLKGVDSTLKIQPAELGDSAVYLCASSQAPGTGANVLTFGAGSRLTVL.

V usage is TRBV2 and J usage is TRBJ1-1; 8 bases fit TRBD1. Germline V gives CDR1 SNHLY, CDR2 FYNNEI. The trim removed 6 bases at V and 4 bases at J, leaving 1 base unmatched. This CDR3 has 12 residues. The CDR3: CASSRGRTEAFF. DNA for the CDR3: TGTGCCAGCAGCAGGGGGCGCACTGAAGCTTTCTTT.

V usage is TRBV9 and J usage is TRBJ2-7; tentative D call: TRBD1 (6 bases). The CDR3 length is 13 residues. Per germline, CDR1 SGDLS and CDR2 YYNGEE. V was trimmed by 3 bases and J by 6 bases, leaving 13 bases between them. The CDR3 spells CASSDTQGTEQYF. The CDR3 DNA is TGTGCCAGCAGCGACACACAGGGAACCGAGCAGTACTTC.

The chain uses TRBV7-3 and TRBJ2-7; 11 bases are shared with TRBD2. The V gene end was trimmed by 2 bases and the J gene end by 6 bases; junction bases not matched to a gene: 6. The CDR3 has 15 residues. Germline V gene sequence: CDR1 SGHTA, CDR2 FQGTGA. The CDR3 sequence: CASSLELAGVGEQYF. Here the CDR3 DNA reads TGTGCCAGCAGCTTAGAACTAGCGGGGGTTGGCGAGCAGTACTTC.

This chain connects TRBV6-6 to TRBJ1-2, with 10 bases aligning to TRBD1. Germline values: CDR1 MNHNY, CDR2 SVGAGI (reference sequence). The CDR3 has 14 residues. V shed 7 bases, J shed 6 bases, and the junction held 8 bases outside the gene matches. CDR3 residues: CASNLDRGHDGYTF. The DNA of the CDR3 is TGTGCCAGCAACTTAGACAGGGGGCATGATGGCTACACCTTC.

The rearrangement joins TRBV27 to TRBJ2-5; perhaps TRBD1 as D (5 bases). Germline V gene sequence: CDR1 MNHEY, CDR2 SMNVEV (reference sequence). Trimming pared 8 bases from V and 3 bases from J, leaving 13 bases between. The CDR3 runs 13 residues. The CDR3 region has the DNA TGTGCCAGCCGGCTAACAGGAGAAGAGACCCAGTACTTC. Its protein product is CASRLTGEETQYF.

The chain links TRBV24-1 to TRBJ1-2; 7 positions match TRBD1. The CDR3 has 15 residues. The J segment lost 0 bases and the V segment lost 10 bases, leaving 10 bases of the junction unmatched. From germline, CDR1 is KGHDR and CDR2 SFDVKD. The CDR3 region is CATRTGVYPNYGYTF. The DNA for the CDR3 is TGTGCCACAAGAACAGGGGTTTACCCTAACTATGGCTACACCTTC.

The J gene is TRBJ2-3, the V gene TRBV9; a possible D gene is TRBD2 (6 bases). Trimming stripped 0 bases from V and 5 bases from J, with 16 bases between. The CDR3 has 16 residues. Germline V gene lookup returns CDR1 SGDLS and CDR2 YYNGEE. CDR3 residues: CASSVAPGGTGDTQYF. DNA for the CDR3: TGTGCCAGCAGCGTAGCCCCCGGGGGTACTGGAGATACGCAGTATTTT.

This chain's CDR3 is CASSLVQLAVSTDTQYF. CDR3 sequence (DNA): TGCGCCAGCAGCTTGGTACAGTTAGCGGTTAGCACAGATACGCAGTATTTT. V is TRBV5-1 and J is TRBJ2-3, with D tentatively TRBD2 (6 bases). From germline, CDR1 is SGHRS and CDR2 YFSETQ. V lost 0 bases to trimming and J lost 0 bases, with 14 bases between them. The CDR3 loop spans 17 amino acids. Variable domain in full (rest from reference TRBV5-1 and TRBJ2-3): KAGVTQTPRYLIKTRGQQVTLSCSPISGHRSVSWYQQTPGQGLQFLFEYFSETQRNKGNFPGRFSGRQFSNSRSEMNVSTLELGDSALYLCASSLVQLAVSTDTQYFGPGTRLTVL.

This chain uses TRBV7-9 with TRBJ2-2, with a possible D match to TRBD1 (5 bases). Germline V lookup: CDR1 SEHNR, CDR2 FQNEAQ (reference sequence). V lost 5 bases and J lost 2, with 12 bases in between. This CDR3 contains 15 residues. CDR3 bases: TGTGCCAGCAGCCCCCTCGACAGAAACACCGGGGAGCTGTTTTTT. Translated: CASSPLDRNTGELFF.

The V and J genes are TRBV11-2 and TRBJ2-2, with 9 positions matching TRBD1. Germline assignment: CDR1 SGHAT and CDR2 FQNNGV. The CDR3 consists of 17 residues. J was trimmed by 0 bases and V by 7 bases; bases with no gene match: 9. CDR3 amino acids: CASTRWGTGSNTGELFF. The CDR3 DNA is TGTGCCAGCACCCGTTGGGGGACAGGGTCGAACACCGGGGAGCTGTTTTTT.

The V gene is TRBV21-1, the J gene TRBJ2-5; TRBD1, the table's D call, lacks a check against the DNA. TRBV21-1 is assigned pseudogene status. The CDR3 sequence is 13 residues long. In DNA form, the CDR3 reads TGTGCCAGCAGCAAAAGGGGCGAAGAGACCCAGTACTTC. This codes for CASSKRGEETQYF.

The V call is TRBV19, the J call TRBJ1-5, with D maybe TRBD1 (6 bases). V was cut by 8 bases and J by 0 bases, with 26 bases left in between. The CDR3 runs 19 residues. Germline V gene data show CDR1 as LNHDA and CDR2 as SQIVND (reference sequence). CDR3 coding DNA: TGTGCCAGTGCCGCTTTAGACAGGCGTCTGCGAGTTAGCAATCAGCCCCAGCATTTT. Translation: CASAALDRRLRVSNQPQHF.